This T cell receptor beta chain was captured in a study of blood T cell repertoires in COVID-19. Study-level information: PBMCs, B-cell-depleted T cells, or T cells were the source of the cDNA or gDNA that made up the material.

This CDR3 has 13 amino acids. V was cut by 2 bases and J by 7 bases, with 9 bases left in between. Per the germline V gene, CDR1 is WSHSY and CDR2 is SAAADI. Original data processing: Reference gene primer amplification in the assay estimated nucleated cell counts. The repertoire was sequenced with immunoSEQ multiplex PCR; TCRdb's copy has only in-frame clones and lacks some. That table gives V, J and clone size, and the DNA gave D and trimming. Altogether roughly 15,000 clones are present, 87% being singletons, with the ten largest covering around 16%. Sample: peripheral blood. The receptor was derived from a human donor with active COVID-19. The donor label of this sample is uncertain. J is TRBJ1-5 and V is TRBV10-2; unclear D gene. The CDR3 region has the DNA TGCGCCAGCAGTGAGGGGGAGGGCCAGCCCCAGCATTTT. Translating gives CASSEGEGQPQHF.